Following are 31 T cell receptor beta chains from one sample sequenced in a study of patients and donors after allogeneic stem cell transplantation. In TCRdb, the RT-PCR reads were re-called with MiXCR into one record per CDR3 protein. The table records fewer than 30,000 distinct CDR3 sequences, roughly 43% of them present only once. Source material: blood, either unsorted or a sorted T cell fraction (not recorded which). These receptors came from a human donor who was either an allogeneic HSCT recipient or a stem cell or donor lymphocyte infusion donor (not recorded which). It is not recorded whose cells these are; they may come from a transplant donor.

This clonotype occurred a few times. The chain is built from TRBV10-2 and TRBJ1-5; the D is unclear. V dropped 1 base and J dropped 4 bases, with 8 bases sitting between them. Germline V gene data show CDR1 as WSHSY and CDR2 as SAAADI. This CDR3 region has 14 residues. CDR3 sequence: CASSEWTGNQPQHF. In DNA form, the CDR3 reads TGCGCCAGCAGTGAGTGGACGGGGAATCAGCCCCAGCATTTT.

The chain is built from TRBV5-1 and TRBJ2-5; D ambiguous. Trimming took off 1 base at V and 4 bases at J, with 11 bases between the two ends. CDR1 is SGHRS and CDR2 is YFSETQ in the germline V gene. The CDR3 has 14 residues. CDR3 nucleotide sequence: TGCGCCAGCAGCTTGTTGGGCGTCGGAGAGACCCAGTACTTC. This translates into CASSLLGVGETQYF.

Concerning this clonotype: At one of its ends the junction is not consistent with the germline gene, which may arise from a read error. CDR3 sequence reads: CASGPGAAEGNTIYF. CDR3 DNA: TGTGCTAGTGGCCCCGGAGCGGCGGAGGGAAACACCATATATTTC. This sequence joins TRBV12-5 and TRBJ1-3; D is ambiguous. Per the germline V gene, CDR1 is LGHNT and CDR2 is FRNRAP. The CDR3 loop spans 15 amino acids.

This clonotype was seen more than once but under ten times. The rearrangement joins TRBV2 to TRBJ2-7, with D maybe TRBD1 (6 bases). The CDR3 sequence is 14 residues long. V was shortened by 3 bases and J by 0 bases, with 9 bases between the two germline ends. Germline CDR1 and CDR2: SNHLY and FYNNEI. This CDR3 reads CASSDLGASYEQYF. The CDR3 DNA is TGTGCCAGCAGTGATTTGGGGGCCTCCTACGAGCAGTACTTC.

The V call is TRBV20-1, the J call TRBJ2-7; the match to TRBD1 covers 7 bases. The junction had 6 bases not matched to a gene; V was cut back by 1 base and J by 3 bases. CDR3 length equals 14 residues. Germline lookup yields CDR1 DFQATT and CDR2 SNEGSKA (reference sequence). The CDR3 DNA sequence: TGCAGTGCTAGAGTTAGACAGGGATACTACGAGCAGTACTTC. Translating gives CSARVRQGYYEQYF.

The chain recombines TRBV7-2 with TRBJ2-1, with 12 bases aligning to TRBD2. Unmatched junction bases numbered 9, after V lost 2 bases and J lost 10 bases. CDR3 length: 16 amino acids. The germline gives CDR1 SGHTA, CDR2 FQGNSA. DNA of the CDR3: TGTGCCAGCAGCTTAAATCGGAGAACTAGCGGGGGGGAGCAGTTCTTC. This sequence encodes CASSLNRRTSGGEQFF.

The rearrangement links TRBV10-3 to TRBJ1-4, with TRBD1 matching over 7 bases. Germline V CDR1 and CDR2: ENHRY, SYGVKD. Trimming took 8 bases from V and 8 from J; bases not matched to a gene: 11. The CDR3 sequence is 14 residues long. CDR3 in amino acids: CAIGSTGTEEKLFF. CDR3 DNA sequence: TGTGCCATCGGATCGACAGGGACGGAAGAAAAACTGTTTTTT.

The CDR3, as DNA: TGTGCCAGCAGCTTAGATTCCTCTTTATACAATGAGCAGTTCTTC. This encodes CASSLDSSLYNEQFF. The V gene is TRBV7-2, the J gene TRBJ2-1; D remains unclear. CDR3 length: 15 amino acids. V was trimmed by 1 base and J by 4 bases, leaving 11 bases between them. The germline V gene encodes CDR1 SGHTA and CDR2 FQGNSA.

The chain has TRBV18 and TRBJ1-1; D is uncertain. V was trimmed by 3 bases and J by 0 bases, leaving 11 bases between them. CDR1 and CDR2 from the germline V gene are KGHSH and LQKENI. CDR3 length: 15 amino acids. The CDR3 sequence: CASSPSQWMNTEAFF. The CDR3 nucleotides are TGTGCCAGCTCACCCAGCCAGTGGATGAACACTGAAGCTTTCTTT.

In nucleotides, the CDR3 is TGCGCCAGCTGGCGGGGAGAAGAGATAGGTGGAAACACCATATATTTT. This sequence encodes CASWRGEEIGGNTIYF. The V call is TRBV5-1, the J call TRBJ1-3; D uncertain. Trimming took 7 bases from V and 3 from J, leaving 20 bases between them. The CDR3 loop spans 16 amino acids. Germline V gene data show CDR1 as SGHRS and CDR2 as YFSETQ.

The chain recombines TRBV11-2 with TRBJ1-4; D is ambiguous. The CDR3 is 12 residues long. Per germline, CDR1 SGHAT and CDR2 FQNNGV. Trimming cost V 6 bases and J 7 bases, with 9 bases left between them. CDR3 amino acids: CASSHGGEKLFF. In DNA, the CDR3 is TGTGCCAGCAGTCATGGTGGTGAAAAACTGTTTTTT.

V usage is TRBV5-1 and J usage is TRBJ2-2, with 9 bases identical to TRBD2. Germline CDR1 is SGHRS and CDR2 is YFSETQ. The CDR3 consists of 15 residues. The V gene end was trimmed by 2 bases and the J gene end by 6 bases; junction bases not matched to a gene: 5. The CDR3 DNA is TGCGCCAGCAGCTTTACAGCGGGAGGCGCCGGGGAGCTGTTTTTT. This sequence encodes CASSFTAGGAGELFF.

This clonotype occurred a few times. The chain links TRBV10-3 to TRBJ2-7; the match to TRBD1 covers 10 bases. After removal of 3 bases from V and 4 bases from J, the junction contained 9 bases not matched to a gene. CDR1 is ENHRY, CDR2 SYGVKD, per germline. The CDR3 has 16 residues. The CDR3 loop is CAISDSGTGDPYEQYF. The DNA for the CDR3 is TGTGCCATCAGTGACTCCGGGACAGGGGACCCATACGAGCAGTACTTC.

This clonotype showed up many times. The V gene is TRBV3-1, the J gene TRBJ1-5; no firm D call. The V gene lost 3 bases and the J gene lost 4 bases, with 7 bases spanning the gap. From germline, CDR1 is LGHDT and CDR2 YNNKEL (reference sequence). CDR3 length equals 13 residues. The DNA for the CDR3 is TGTGCCAGCAGCCAGGGAGAAAATCAGCCCCAGCATTTT. Protein sequence: CASSQGENQPQHF.

J is TRBJ2-5 and V is TRBV27; 15 nucleotides align to TRBD2. The V segment lost 5 bases and the J segment 9 bases; nucleotides outside the gene matches: 4. From germline, CDR1 is MNHEY and CDR2 SMNVEV (reference sequence). The CDR3 consists of 14 residues. CDR3: CASSGTSGGMAQYF. The CDR3 nucleotides are TGTGCCAGCAGTGGGACTAGCGGGGGGATGGCCCAGTACTTC.

The chain recombines TRBV12-3 or TRBV12-4 with TRBJ2-2; the match to TRBD1 covers 7 bases. The CDR3 length is 15 residues. The trim removed 5 bases at V and 4 bases at J, leaving 7 bases unmatched. The CDR3 DNA reads TGTGCCAGCAGTACCGGGACAGTGAGCACCGGGGAGCTGTTTTTT. Translated: CASSTGTVSTGELFF.

This chain uses TRBV9 with TRBJ2-1; unclear D gene. The V gene lost 0 bases and the J gene lost 7 bases, with 11 bases spanning the gap. This CDR3 region has 14 residues. Germline-derived CDR1 and CDR2 are SGDLS and YYNGEE. The chain's CDR3 is CASSVEPAGNEQFF. CDR3 nucleotide sequence: TGTGCCAGCAGCGTAGAACCAGCAGGTAATGAGCAGTTCTTC.

This clonotype turned up a few times. The V gene is TRBV5-1, the J gene TRBJ1-5, with no clear D. Germline V CDR1 and CDR2: SGHRS, YFSETQ. Trimming took 0 bases from V and 4 from J, leaving 8 bases between them. CDR3 length: 14 residues. CDR3: CASSLVGGNQPQHF. CDR3 bases: TGCGCCAGCAGCTTGGTTGGAGGGAATCAGCCCCAGCATTTT.

The table lists this clonotype with a few counts. V gene TRBV7-3 combines with J gene TRBJ1-1; D is undetermined. The CDR3 is made up of 13 amino acids. The germline V gene encodes CDR1 SGHTA and CDR2 FQGTGA. V dropped 0 bases and J dropped 5 bases, with 7 bases sitting between them. The CDR3 sequence: CASSLTRDTEAFF. The CDR3 coding sequence is TGTGCCAGCAGCTTAACCCGGGATACTGAAGCTTTCTTT.

The genes are TRBV6-1 and TRBJ2-1; TRBD2 might be the D (6 bases). Germline CDR1 reads MNHNS; CDR2 reads SASEGT. This CDR3 has 17 amino acids. The ends were cut back, 1 base at V and 3 bases at J, with 16 bases in the middle. As DNA, the CDR3 is TGTGCCAGCAGTGAAGAGGAGGGGTCCAATGTCTACAATGAGCAGTTCTTC. Translation gives CASSEEEGSNVYNEQFF.

The chain links TRBV12-3 or TRBV12-4 to TRBJ1-2, with D perhaps TRBD1 (6 bases). Trimming removed 7 bases from V and 4 bases from J, with 13 bases in between. This CDR3 is 13 amino acids long. CDR3: CASKTGAFYGYTF. CDR3 nucleotide sequence: TGTGCCAGCAAAACGGGGGCCTTCTATGGCTACACCTTC.

V gene TRBV12-5 combines with J gene TRBJ1-6, with D hard to call. V was pared by 0 bases and J by 8 bases, with 14 bases between. This CDR3 is built from 16 residues. Germline V gives CDR1 LGHNT, CDR2 FRNRAP. CDR3 protein: CASGLVRTQEDSPLHF. In nucleotides, the CDR3 is TGTGCTAGTGGTTTGGTACGGACTCAGGAGGATTCACCCCTCCACTTT. The variable domain in full, with the rest retrieved from reference TRBV12-5 and TRBJ1-6, is DARVTQTPRHKVTEMGQEVTMRCQPILGHNTVFWYRQTMMQGLELLAYFRNRAPLDDSGMPKDRFSAEMPDATLATLKIQPSEPRDSAVYFCASGLVRTQEDSPLHFGNGTRLTVT.

This clonotype was seen more than once but under ten times. The V call is TRBV29-1, the J call TRBJ2-1, with D possibly matching TRBD2 (7 bases). The CDR3 spans 14 residues. Trimming left V 3 bases short and J 3 bases short, with 12 bases between. Germline V gene data show CDR1 as SQVTM and CDR2 as ANQGSEA. The CDR3 here is CSVEGGRLYNEQFF. The CDR3 DNA is TGCAGCGTTGAGGGGGGGCGTCTCTACAATGAGCAGTTCTTC.

V gene TRBV7-2 combines with J gene TRBJ2-3; perhaps TRBD2 as D (5 bases). V was pared by 1 base and J by 0 bases, with 11 bases between. The germline V gene encodes CDR1 SGHTA and CDR2 FQGNSA. The CDR3 is 16 residues long. CDR3 nucleotide sequence: TGTGCCAGCAGCTTAGGTCTAGCAGCTAGCACAGATACGCAGTATTTT. Its protein is CASSLGLAASTDTQYF.

A few counts support this clonotype. This rearrangement joins TRBV4-1 to TRBJ1-1; D not certain. V lost 0 bases and J lost 2, with 10 bases in between. CDR1 is MGHRA and CDR2 is YSYEKL in the germline V gene. The CDR3 is 15 residues long. The CDR3 is CASSQEEAFNTEAFF. The CDR3 DNA reads TGCGCCAGCAGCCAAGAAGAGGCCTTCAACACTGAAGCTTTCTTT.

This clonotype came up a few times. The rearrangement uses TRBV2 and TRBJ1-2; D remains ambiguous. V was trimmed by 4 bases and J by 1 base, leaving 10 bases between them. Germline assignment: CDR1 SNHLY and CDR2 FYNNEI. The CDR3 consists of 14 residues. The CDR3: CASSGGEFNYGYTF. DNA for the CDR3: TGTGCCAGCAGTGGAGGAGAATTTAACTATGGCTACACCTTC. The full variable domain, completed using reference TRBV2 and TRBJ1-2, is EPEVTQTPSHQVTQMGQEVILRCVPISNHLYFYWYRQILGQKVEFLVSFYNNEISEKSEIFDDQFSVERPDGSNFTLKIRSTKLEDSAMYFCASSGGEFNYGYTFGSGTRLTVV.

The rearrangement joins TRBV12-3 or TRBV12-4 to TRBJ2-1, with 11 positions matching TRBD2. After removal of 6 bases from V and 9 bases from J, the junction contained 10 bases not matched to a gene. This CDR3 contains 15 residues. DNA of the CDR3: TGTGCCAGCAGGCCTACTAGCGGGAGTAATAGTGAGCAGTTCTTC. This translates into CASRPTSGSNSEQFF.

As for this clonotype: Its ends do not fully match the called genes, so a read error is possible. The chain's CDR3 is CAGRQDNTEAFF. The CDR3 DNA follows: TGTGCCGGCAGACAGGATAACACTGAAGCTTTCTTT. V gene TRBV12-3 or TRBV12-4 combines with J gene TRBJ1-1, with D possibly matching TRBD1 (6 bases). The CDR3 is 12 residues long.

This chain connects TRBV12-3 or TRBV12-4 to TRBJ1-3; 9 positions agree with TRBD1. The CDR3 has 15 residues. Trimming took 6 bases from V and 0 from J; bases not matched to a gene: 3. CDR3 sequence reads: CASRRQGGSGNTIYF. CDR3 DNA sequence: TGTGCCAGCAGACGACAGGGGGGCTCTGGAAACACCATATATTTT.

The chain links TRBV4-1 to TRBJ1-2; no clear D gene. V lost 0 bases and J 2 bases, leaving 10 bases between the germline ends. This CDR3 contains 15 residues. Germline assignment: CDR1 MGHRA and CDR2 YSYEKL. The CDR3 DNA is TGCGCCAGCAGCCAAGAGTCAGGATGGAACTATGGCTACACCTTC. It yields the protein CASSQESGWNYGYTF.

CDR3 bases: TGTGCCAGCAGCTATGGACAGGGGTTCTATGGCTACACCTTC. This encodes CASSYGQGFYGYTF. J is TRBJ1-2 and V is TRBV12-3 or TRBV12-4; the match to TRBD1 covers 9 bases. V lost 6 bases to trimming and J lost 4 bases; unmatched junction nucleotides: 6. The CDR3 extends over 14 amino acids.